The 15 T cell receptor beta chains below were found in one sample sequenced in a study of OX40 agonist ivuxolimab in advanced cancers. Sequenced by immunoSEQ multiplex PCR; TCRdb stores in-frame clones only, minus some. The table records 100,000 to 150,000 clones, 80% to 95% of them present only once. This specimen consisted of CD4+ or CD8+ T cells sorted from blood, obtained in a trial of the OX40 agonist ivuxolimab. These receptors were taken from an adult with an advanced solid tumor such as melanoma, head and neck, liver or kidney cancer.

J is TRBJ2-1 and V is TRBV29-1; possibly TRBD1 for D (6 bases). The CDR3 totals 12 residues. Trimming removed 4 bases from V and 7 bases from J, with 11 bases in between. Germline V gene lookup returns CDR1 SQVTM and CDR2 ANQGSEA. Written as DNA, the CDR3 is TGCAGCGTTGCACAGGGTGGTAATGAGCAGTTCTTC. Its translation: CSVAQGGNEQFF.

This chain uses TRBV28 with TRBJ1-2; 7 bases fit TRBD1. This CDR3 spans 14 amino acids. From germline, CDR1 is MDHEN and CDR2 SYDVKM. With 5 bases clipped from V and 3 bases from J, the junction kept 6 bases outside the gene matches. The CDR3 is CASSLLGTDYGYTF. The CDR3, as DNA: TGTGCCAGCAGTCTACTTGGGACAGACTATGGCTACACCTTC.

The chain is built from TRBV18 and TRBJ2-5, with 8 positions matching TRBD1. In germline, CDR1 is KGHSH, CDR2 LQKENI. The CDR3 extends over 15 amino acids. V gave up 0 bases and J gave up 6 bases; unmatched junction bases: 6. CDR3 region: CASSPPRGDRQTQYF. The CDR3 nucleotides read TGTGCCAGCTCACCACCGAGGGGGGACAGGCAGACCCAGTACTTC.

This chain joins TRBV11-2 and TRBJ2-5; TRBD2 agrees at 9 bases. The tail of the sequence fits TRBJ2-7 better, so the J call may be wrong. CDR1 is SGHAT and CDR2 is FQNNGV in the germline V gene. CDR3 length equals 15 residues. This chain's CDR3 is CASSMGLALSYEQYF. For the CDR3, the DNA is TGTGCCAGCAGCATGGGACTAGCACTCTCCTACGAGCAGTACTTC.

The CDR3 sequence: CASSVGVSYNSPLHF. CDR3 coding DNA: TGTGCCAGCAGCGTAGGTGTGTCCTATAATTCACCCCTCCACTTT. This sequence joins TRBV9 and TRBJ1-6; D unresolved. The germline V gene has CDR1 SGDLS and CDR2 YYNGEE. The CDR3 covers 15 residues. V was trimmed by 0 bases and J by 1 base, leaving 5 bases between them.

The chain joins TRBV7-9 to TRBJ1-1; D gene unclear. V was trimmed by 5 bases and J by 1 base, leaving 20 bases between them. Per germline, CDR1 SEHNR and CDR2 FQNEAQ (reference sequence). CDR3 length: 17 residues. CDR3 in amino acids: CASSPIPGKGGNTEAFF. The CDR3 nucleotides are TGTGCCAGCAGCCCGATCCCCGGAAAGGGAGGGAACACTGAAGCTTTCTTT.

As regards this clone: The DNA is omitted, as the CDR3 cannot be located on it reliably, and the CDR3 follows TCRdb's listing. The rearrangement uses TRBV7-8 and TRBJ2-7. The CDR3 region is 16 residues in length, termini included. In germline, CDR1 is SGHVS, CDR2 FQNEAQ. CDR3: CASSFRGRLTPGEQYF.

The chain joins TRBV5-1 to TRBJ2-1; D tentatively reads TRBD1 or TRBD2 (5 bases each). CDR3 size: 19 residues. Germline lookup yields CDR1 SGHRS and CDR2 YFSETQ. V lost 3 bases and J lost 8, with 30 bases in between. CDR3 coding DNA: TGCGCCAGCAGCTCGACCCGGGGCACTACCAGAATGAAGGCGGATGAGCAGTTCTTC. It is translated as CASSSTRGTTRMKADEQFF.

CDR3 bases: TGTGCCAGCACCGGGACAGGTGGCTACGAGCAGTACTTC. Translation gives CASTGTGGYEQYF. The J gene is TRBJ2-7, the V gene TRBV6-1, with TRBD1 identical over 8 bases. The V and J ends lost 7 bases and 3 bases, in that order; junction bases with no gene match: 5. The germline V gene encodes CDR1 MNHNS and CDR2 SASEGT. This CDR3 is 13 amino acids long.

The chain links TRBV6-4 to TRBJ2-1; 14 bases are shared with TRBD2. Per the germline V gene, CDR1 is MRHNA and CDR2 is SNTAGT. This CDR3 contains 16 residues. J gave up 6 bases and V 0 bases, and 1 base lay outside the gene matches. The DNA for the CDR3 is TGTGCCAGCAGTGACTCGGGACTAGCGGGGGCCAATGAGCAGTTCTTC. Translating gives CASSDSGLAGANEQFF.

As for this clone: One end of the junction is discordant with germline, which a read error may explain. The chain couples TRBV18 to TRBJ2-7; possible D gene TRBD2, 7 bases. The CDR3 totals 13 residues. Germline V gene data show CDR1 as KGHSH and CDR2 as LQKENI. CDR3 nucleotide sequence: TGTGCCAGCTCCCCACGGGGGGCCCACGAGCAGTACTTC. It yields the protein CASSPRGAHEQYF.

The rearrangement links TRBV30 to TRBJ1-5; weak D call: TRBD1 (5 bases). Trimming left V 5 bases short and J 4 bases short, with 15 bases between. From germline, CDR1 is GTSNPN and CDR2 SVGIG (reference sequence). The CDR3 length is 14 residues. CDR3 loop: CAWDNTGRNQPQHF. For the CDR3, the DNA is TGTGCCTGGGACAATACAGGACGGAATCAGCCCCAGCATTTT. The full variable domain, completed using reference TRBV30 and TRBJ1-5, is SQTIHQWPATLVQPVGSPLSLECTVEGTSNPNLYWYRQAAGRGLQLLFYSVGIGQISSEVPQNLSASRPQDRQFILSSKKLLLSDSGFYLCAWDNTGRNQPQHFGDGTRLSIL.

CDR3 nucleotides: TGTGCCATCAGTGGGGGACAGGTTTTAACCGGGGATACGCAGTATTTT. Translation gives CAISGGQVLTGDTQYF. The chain links TRBV10-3 to TRBJ2-3, with 8 bases fitting TRBD1. Looked up from germline, CDR1 is ENHRY and CDR2 is SYGVKD. The CDR3 contains 16 residues. Unmatched junction bases numbered 12, after V lost 4 bases and J lost 6 bases.

The chain joins TRBV25-1 to TRBJ1-1; 7 bases line up with TRBD1. The CDR3 loop spans 16 amino acids. In germline, CDR1 is MGHDK, CDR2 SYGVNS. V shed 6 bases, J shed 5 bases, and the junction held 15 bases outside the gene matches. The CDR3 DNA reads as TGTGCCAGCAGGACGGATCGACAGGGAGTGGGGACTGAAGCTTTCTTT. Translation: CASRTDRQGVGTEAFF.

This chain links TRBV28 with TRBJ2-7; tentative D call: TRBD1 (6 bases). Germline V gene data show CDR1 as MDHEN and CDR2 as SYDVKM. This CDR3 region has 12 residues. Trimming cost V 6 bases and J 5 bases, with 11 bases left between them. The CDR3 loop reads CASSVPGDEQYF. The DNA of the CDR3 is TGTGCCAGCAGCGTACCAGGGGACGAGCAGTACTTC.